This is a list of T cell receptor beta chains from one sample in a study of T-cell reconstitution after alpha-beta-depleted transplantation in children. TCRdb used MiXCR to reprocess the PCR reads, holding one entry per CDR3 protein. The data contain some 95,000 distinct CDR3 sequences, less than 25% of them singletons. The material sequenced was PBMCs, taken before TCRalphabeta/CD19-depleted stem cell transplant. The receptors were gathered from a boy between 2 and 15 years old with acute lymphoblastic leukemia, due to receive a stem cell transplant. Both conserved end residues are part of each CDR3.

CDR3 length: 15
V gene: TRBV6-1
CDR3 protein: CASSQGQGILQPQHF

CDR3 length: 12
V gene: TRBV20-1
CDR3 protein: CSGGGSYNEQFF

CDR3 length: 13
V gene: TRBV6-5
CDR3 protein: CASSYSRGFGQYF

CDR3 length: 15
V gene: TRBV7-2
CDR3 protein: CASSSWTGRAAEAFF

CDR3 length: 14
V gene: TRBV28
CDR3 protein: CASSPGTLAGELFF

CDR3 length: 14
V gene: TRBV10-3
CDR3 protein: CATAASYQKETQYF

CDR3 length: 13
V gene: TRBV7-2
CDR3 protein: CASSVRVQETQYF

CDR3 length: 14
V gene: TRBV6-1
CDR3 protein: CASSARGTSYEQYF

CDR3 length: 14
V gene: TRBV28
CDR3 protein: CASSQPAVINEQFF

CDR3 length: 15
V gene: TRBV5-1
CDR3 protein: CASSLVRGDTGELFF

CDR3 length: 15
V gene: TRBV7-2
CDR3 protein: CASSPLAGGYNEQFF

CDR3 length: 14
V gene: TRBV29-1
CDR3 protein: CSVQTAVESTEAFF

CDR3 length: 13
V gene: TRBV9
CDR3 protein: CASSVGHQLEQYF

CDR3 length: 13
V gene: TRBV4-1
CDR3 protein: CASSRTEGNEQFF

CDR3 length: 15
V gene: TRBV7-2
CDR3 protein: CASSSPSRSQETQYF

CDR3 length: 13
V gene: TRBV5-4
CDR3 protein: CASSLGSEETQYF

CDR3 length: 15
V gene: TRBV29-1
CDR3 protein: CSVGGGVDVNYGYTF

CDR3 length: 17
V gene: TRBV10-3
CDR3 protein: CAISESMAGAGGDTQYF

CDR3 length: 13
V gene: TRBV2
CDR3 protein: CASSEDSPDTQYF

CDR3 length: 15
V gene: TRBV12-3/TRBV12-4
CDR3 protein: CASSKSTGNTGELFF

CDR3 length: 15
V gene: TRBV4-3
CDR3 protein: CASSQEMRAGYEQYF

CDR3 length: 14
V gene: TRBV5-1
CDR3 protein: CASSDAGGTYEQYF

CDR3 length: 12
V gene: TRBV28
CDR3 protein: CASTSLAGGQYF

CDR3 length: 15
V gene: TRBV6-1
CDR3 protein: CASSREVRRIYEQYF

CDR3 length: 19
V gene: TRBV4-3
CDR3 protein: CASSLQTSGRAMATGELFF

CDR3 length: 14
V gene: TRBV12-3/TRBV12-4
CDR3 protein: CASRLSGGAFEQYF

CDR3 length: 14
V gene: TRBV30
CDR3 protein: CAWSDVLDNTEAFF

CDR3 length: 16
V gene: TRBV5-1
CDR3 protein: CASGFDAGGVGSPLHF

CDR3 length: 12
V gene: TRBV12-3/TRBV12-4
CDR3 protein: CASSSGGYEQYF

CDR3 length: 13
V gene: TRBV7-2
CDR3 protein: CASSDRTQETQYF

CDR3 length: 15
V gene: TRBV10-3
CDR3 protein: CAISEVSSYGYEQYF

CDR3 length: 18
V gene: TRBV12-3/TRBV12-4
CDR3 protein: CASNEGTSFVARPGELFF

CDR3 length: 15
V gene: TRBV7-2
CDR3 protein: CASSLGASGSGELFF

CDR3 length: 14
V gene: TRBV20-1
CDR3 protein: CSATSGGLQETQYF

CDR3 length: 14
V gene: TRBV6-2/TRBV6-3
CDR3 protein: CASNSERETDTQYF

CDR3 length: 13
V gene: TRBV5-1
CDR3 protein: CASSLGSQDTQYF

CDR3 length: 13
V gene: TRBV20-1
CDR3 protein: CRGVKTANTEAFF

CDR3 length: 16
V gene: TRBV20-1
CDR3 protein: CSATEGLDPSAREQFF

CDR3 length: 13
V gene: TRBV29-1
CDR3 protein: CSVEEREGREQFF

CDR3 length: 18
V gene: TRBV19
CDR3 protein: CASSPGTSGRMILNEQFF

CDR3 length: 14
V gene: TRBV6-1
CDR3 protein: CASNTRGGNQPQHF

CDR3 length: 16
V gene: TRBV12-3/TRBV12-4
CDR3 protein: CASRESGDVPTDTQYF

CDR3 length: 12
V gene: TRBV28
CDR3 protein: CASSPTGRGYTF

CDR3 length: 16
V gene: TRBV28
CDR3 protein: CASRPVHGQTTYEQYF

CDR3 length: 14
V gene: TRBV27
CDR3 protein: CASSSLQGTGELFF

CDR3 length: 16
V gene: TRBV5-1
CDR3 protein: CASSLVAGTGHYGYTF

CDR3 length: 11
V gene: TRBV5-1
CDR3 protein: CASSVEETQYF

CDR3 length: 13
V gene: TRBV28
CDR3 protein: CASMIHQNTEAFF

CDR3 length: 13
V gene: TRBV18
CDR3 protein: CASSPLEGETQYF

CDR3 length: 13
V gene: TRBV7-8
CDR3 protein: CASSRMGTDTQYF

CDR3 length: 15
V gene: TRBV3-1
CDR3 protein: CASSLRTSIQETQYF

CDR3 length: 15
V gene: TRBV24-1
CDR3 protein: CATSEGFGSNQPQHF

CDR3 length: 16
V gene: TRBV25-1
CDR3 protein: CASSPQGRAGANVLTF

CDR3 length: 12
V gene: TRBV27
CDR3 protein: CASSRDRVPEYF

CDR3 length: 15
V gene: TRBV10-3
CDR3 protein: CAIRKGLAKADTQYF